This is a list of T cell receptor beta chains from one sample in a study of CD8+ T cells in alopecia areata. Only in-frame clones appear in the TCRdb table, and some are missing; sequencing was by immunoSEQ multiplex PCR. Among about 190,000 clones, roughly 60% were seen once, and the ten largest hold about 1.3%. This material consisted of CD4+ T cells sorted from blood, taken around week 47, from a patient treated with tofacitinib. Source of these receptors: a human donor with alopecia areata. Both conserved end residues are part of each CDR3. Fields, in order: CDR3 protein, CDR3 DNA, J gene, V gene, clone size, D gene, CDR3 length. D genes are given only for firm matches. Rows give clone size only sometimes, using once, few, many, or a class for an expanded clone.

CASSDWQGGNTGELFF TGCGCCAGCAGTGATTGGCAGGGTGGGAACACCGGGGAGCTGTTTTTT TRBJ2-2 TRBV10-2 few . 16
CASSVAAGELFF TGTGCCAGCAGCGTCGCGGCCGGGGAGCTGTTTTTT TRBJ2-2 TRBV9 . . 12
CSVGGPREEAFF TGCAGCGTTGGGGGACCCCGGGAGGAAGCTTTCTTT TRBJ1-1 TRBV29-1 . . 12
CASSTGQGPNSPLHF TGTGCCAGCAGTACCGGACAGGGGCCGAATTCACCCCTCCACTTT TRBJ1-6 TRBV27 . TRBD1 15
CASSGRTGGGGYTF TGTGCCAGCAGCGGCCGGACAGGGGGCGGGGGCTACACCTTC TRBJ1-2 TRBV7-2 . TRBD1 14
CASVLTGGPDTQYF TGTGCCAGCGTACTGACAGGGGGACCAGATACGCAGTATTTT TRBJ2-3 TRBV21-1 . . 14
CSGHFQETQYF TGCAGCGGACACTTTCAAGAGACCCAGTACTTC TRBJ2-5 TRBV29-1 few . 11
CASSDQDRDYQPQHF TGTGCCAGCAGTGACCAAGACAGGGACTATCAGCCCCAGCATTTT TRBJ1-5 TRBV6-1 few TRBD1 15
CASSLGGYSYGYTF TGTGCCAGCAGCTTAGGCGGGTACAGCTATGGCTACACCTTC TRBJ1-2 TRBV13 . . 14
CSVGSTQGTYEQYF TGCAGCGTTGGTTCTACGCAGGGGACCTACGAGCAGTACTTC TRBJ2-7 TRBV29-1 few . 14
CASSQVGTSNTQYF TGCGCCAGCAGCCAAGTGGGGACATCCAATACGCAGTATTTT TRBJ2-3 TRBV4-3 . . 14
CASSQQGNTEAFF TGTGCCAGCAGCCAACAGGGGAACACTGAAGCTTTCTTT TRBJ1-1 TRBV7-9 . . 13
CSARGQNGYTF TGCAGCGCTAGGGGACAGAATGGCTACACCTTC TRBJ1-2 TRBV29-1 few TRBD1 11
CASSLRGQAYQETQYF TGTGCCAGCAGCCTGCGCGGACAGGCCTACCAAGAGACCCAGTACTTC TRBJ2-5 TRBV7-6 . TRBD1 16
CAWDLDVRGGRNEQFF TGTGCCTGGGACTTAGATGTTCGCGGGGGAAGGAATGAGCAGTTCTTC TRBJ2-1 TRBV30 . TRBD2 16
CASSDYIEAQYF TGTGCCAGCAGTGACTATATAGAGGCCCAGTACTTC TRBJ2-5 TRBV6-6 . . 12
CASSRFAPGSTDTQYF TGTGCCAGCAGCCGTTTCGCCCCGGGAAGTACGGATACGCAGTATTTT TRBJ2-3 TRBV7-9 . . 16
CASSVHRGLETQYF TGTGCCAGCAGCGTCCACAGGGGGCTCGAGACCCAGTACTTC TRBJ2-5 TRBV11-2 few TRBD1 14
CSVGYSNQPQHF TGCAGCGTCGGATATAGTAATCAGCCCCAGCATTTT TRBJ1-5 TRBV29-1 . . 12
CASGGTGAADTQYF TGTGCCAGCGGCGGGACAGGGGCAGCAGATACGCAGTATTTT TRBJ2-3 TRBV11-2 . TRBD1 14
CASSYPPGQGYEQYF TGTGCCAGCAGTTACCCACCGGGACAGGGCTACGAGCAGTACTTC TRBJ2-7 TRBV6-6 once TRBD1 15
CAWSYRDLYEQYF TGTGCCTGGAGTTACAGGGATCTCTACGAGCAGTACTTC TRBJ2-7 TRBV30 . . 13
CAWGRGFDGYTF TGTGCCTGGGGCAGGGGGTTCGATGGCTACACCTTC TRBJ1-2 TRBV30 once TRBD1 12
CASSLTPQTGELFF TGTGCCAGCAGCTTGACCCCTCAAACCGGGGAGCTGTTTTTT TRBJ2-2 TRBV5-4 once . 14
CSATGGLNQPQHF TGCAGCGCGACTGGAGGACTGAATCAGCCCCAGCATTTT TRBJ1-5 TRBV29-1 . . 13
CASRLTGTNYGYTF TGTGCCAGCAGGCTTACCGGGACAAACTATGGCTACACCTTC TRBJ1-2 TRBV6-5 . . 14
CSVSGAETQYF TGCAGCGTTTCGGGGGCAGAGACCCAGTACTTC TRBJ2-5 TRBV29-1 once . 11
CASSSPLQTGSREQYF TGTGCCAGCAGTTCACCCCTTCAGACAGGGTCTCGCGAGCAGTACTTC TRBJ2-7 TRBV11-2 . TRBD1 16
CATSSRGPGQLNEQFF TGTGCCACCAGCAGCCGCGGCCCGGGACAGCTCAATGAGCAGTTCTTC TRBJ2-1 TRBV15 . TRBD1 16
CASSSRSLWENEQFF TGTGCCAGCAGCTCCCGGAGCCTCTGGGAGAATGAGCAGTTCTTC TRBJ2-1 TRBV7-6 . . 15
CASSMGGTVNTEAFF TGTGCCAGCAGCATGGGGGGGACGGTGAACACTGAAGCTTTCTTT TRBJ1-1 TRBV5-4 many . 15
CASSVGGDSNYGYTF TGTGCCAGCAGCGTAGGCGGAGACAGTAACTATGGCTACACCTTC TRBJ1-2 TRBV9 . . 15
CSVDGLGQETQYF TGCAGCGTTGATGGCCTAGGCCAAGAGACCCAGTACTTC TRBJ2-5 TRBV29-1 . . 13
CASSGEGRGDSPLHF TGTGCCAGCAGCGGAGAGGGCAGGGGGGATTCACCCCTCCACTTT TRBJ1-6 TRBV2 . TRBD1 15
CAWSEDSGKNSPLHF TGTGCCTGGAGTGAAGATTCAGGGAAGAATTCACCCCTCCACTTT TRBJ1-6 TRBV30 few . 15
CAISDTGRRGGETQYF TGTGCCATCAGTGACACCGGGAGACGGGGGGGAGAGACCCAGTACTTC TRBJ2-5 TRBV10-3 . TRBD2 16
CASRGVSSTDTQYF TGTGCCTCCAGAGGGGTCTCTAGCACAGATACGCAGTATTTT TRBJ2-3 TRBV10-3 few . 14
CAWTPGDRGSYNEQFF TGTGCCTGGACCCCGGGGGACAGGGGATCCTACAATGAGCAGTTCTTC TRBJ2-1 TRBV30 few TRBD1 16
CASSLVGNGGYEQYF TGCGCCAGCAGCTTGGTGGGGAACGGGGGCTACGAGCAGTACTTC TRBJ2-7 TRBV5-1 . . 15
CASSAEGAVRNSPLHF TGTGCCAGCAGTGCGGAGGGCGCGGTCCGAAATTCACCCCTCCACTTT TRBJ1-6 TRBV2 . . 16
CSVELTNGVYGYTF TGCAGCGTCGAACTTACGAACGGCGTTTATGGCTACACCTTC TRBJ1-2 TRBV29-1 few . 14
CSVTGQGGQPQHF TGCAGCGTTACGGGACAGGGTGGTCAGCCCCAGCATTTT TRBJ1-5 TRBV29-1 few TRBD1 13
CASSRGQGEAFF TGCGCCAGCAGCCGTGGACAGGGTGAAGCTTTCTTT TRBJ1-1 TRBV4-3 . TRBD1 12
CASSSRWTDTQYF TGTGCCAGCAGCTCCAGATGGACAGATACGCAGTATTTT TRBJ2-3 TRBV7-8 . . 13
CASGLVRENTEAFF TGTGCTAGTGGTTTGGTAAGAGAGAACACTGAAGCTTTCTTT TRBJ1-1 TRBV12-5 few . 14
CASSQREGYEQYF TGTGCCAGCAGTCAAAGGGAAGGCTACGAGCAGTACTTC TRBJ2-7 TRBV27 . . 13
CASSLLGAQDTQYF TGTGCCAGCAGCTTACTGGGGGCCCAAGATACGCAGTATTTT TRBJ2-3 TRBV7-2 . . 14
CASSLGLGPLGNSPLHF TGTGCCAGCAGTTTAGGGTTGGGGCCGTTAGGTAATTCACCCCTCCACTTT TRBJ1-6 TRBV27 . . 17
CASRTGGEPNYGYTF TGTGCCAGCAGAACCGGCGGGGAACCTAACTATGGCTACACCTTC TRBJ1-2 TRBV6-1 . . 15
CASRPTTGTGGTGELFF TGTGCCAGCAGACCAACGACCGGGACAGGGGGCACCGGGGAGCTGTTTTTT TRBJ2-2 TRBV27 once TRBD1 17
CASSLDRNKQETQYF TGTGCCAGCAGTTTAGACAGAAACAAGCAAGAGACCCAGTACTTC TRBJ2-5 TRBV28 few . 15
CASSSGTATGELFF TGTGCCAGCAGTTCAGGGACAGCCACCGGGGAGCTGTTTTTT TRBJ2-2 TRBV6-5 . TRBD1 14
CASSLELAGTDTQYF TGTGCCAGCAGCTTAGAACTAGCGGGCACAGATACGCAGTATTTT TRBJ2-3 TRBV7-2 . TRBD2 15
CAWTQGPYVGYTF TGTGCCTGGACCCAGGGTCCCTATGTTGGCTACACCTTC TRBJ1-2 TRBV30 . . 13
CASSERPQGARRYEQYF TGTGCCAGCAGTGAACGTCCACAGGGGGCGCGTCGGTACGAGCAGTACTTC TRBJ2-7 TRBV2 . TRBD1 17
CASSFGLAGNEQFF TGTGCCAGCAGTTTCGGACTAGCGGGCAATGAGCAGTTCTTC TRBJ2-1 TRBV2 once TRBD2 14
CASSLVRGVDYEQYF TGTGCCAGCAGCTTAGTCCGGGGGGTAGACTACGAGCAGTACTTC TRBJ2-7 TRBV11-2 . TRBD2 15
CATNYDTGEVRYGYTF TGTGCCACCAACTACGACACAGGGGAGGTACGCTATGGCTACACCTTC TRBJ1-2 TRBV6-4 . TRBD1 16